There are a few counts of the clone carrying this TCR beta chain. One entry per CDR3 protein, called by TCRdb with MiXCR from the 5' RACE reads. The table lists some 560,000 distinct CDR3 sequences, roughly 19% of them singletons. The sample originates from a study of T cells after yellow fever vaccination. V lost 9 bases and J lost 5, with 13 bases in between. The CDR3 length is 13 residues. Germline loops: CDR1 KGHDR, CDR2 SFDVKD. This chain links TRBV24-1 with TRBJ2-1; no clear D gene. This TCR was sampled from a man between 25 and 39 years old who received the YFV17D yellow fever vaccine. The sequencing used PBMCs, collected 15 days after the yellow fever booster vaccination. In DNA form, the CDR3 reads TGTGCCACCGGCGGAACCCGACACAATGAGCAGTTCTTC. As protein: CATGGTRHNEQFF.